These 22 T cell receptor beta chains came from one sample sequenced in a study of post-analysis software for immune sequencing data. Study observations and caveats: Four to six TRBV segments (TRBV5-6, TRBV5-1 and TRBV20-1 among them) occurred more frequently in patients than in controls.

Unique molecular identifiers had been added to the TCR beta cDNA libraries. TCRdb passed the PCR reads through MiXCR, listing each CDR3 protein once. The sample yields hundreds of thousands of distinct CDR3 sequences, about 27% seen once. No antigens are known for them. The sequenced sample was blood. The source of these receptors is a girl aged 5-17 years with multiple sclerosis.

In its sample, this clonotype was seen a few times. V is TRBV5-1 and J is TRBJ2-1, with D possibly being TRBD1 or TRBD2 (6 bases each). The CDR3 spans 15 residues. The germline V gene has CDR1 SGHRS and CDR2 YFSETQ. The V and J ends lost 0 bases and 5 bases respectively, with 12 bases between them. The CDR3 DNA follows: TGCGCCAGCAGCTTGGTGGGGGGCTTCAACAATGAGCAGTTCTTC. This sequence encodes CASSLVGGFNNEQFF.

The sample holds a few counts of this clonotype. V is TRBV5-1 and J is TRBJ1-2; D is uncertain. V lost 4 bases, J lost 2 bases, and 9 bases lay in between. This CDR3 contains 13 residues. From germline, CDR1 is SGHRS and CDR2 YFSETQ. The CDR3 loop reads CASSPEVNYGYTF. DNA of the CDR3: TGCGCCAGCAGCCCGGAGGTCAACTATGGCTACACCTTC. The complete variable domain, with remaining parts taken from reference TRBV5-1 and TRBJ1-2, reads KAGVTQTPRYLIKTRGQQVTLSCSPISGHRSVSWYQQTPGQGLQFLFEYFSETQRNKGNFPGRFSGRQFSNSRSEMNVSTLELGDSALYLCASSPEVNYGYTFGSGTRLTVV.

The chain uses TRBV25-1 and TRBJ2-1; possibly TRBD1 for D (6 bases). Between the trimmed V and J ends, which lost 2 bases and 8 bases, there was a span of 22 bases. Germline CDR1 reads MGHDK; CDR2 reads SYGVNS. This CDR3 region has 17 residues. The CDR3 region has the DNA TGTGCCAGCAGTGAAAAAGGGAAAGAACAGGGAGCTGATGAGCAGTTCTTC. Amino acids: CASSEKGKEQGADEQFF.

CDR3 coding DNA: TGTGCCAGCAGTTTATCAACGGATACCTACGAGCAGTACTTC. Translation gives CASSLSTDTYEQYF. The chain couples TRBV27 to TRBJ2-7; D ambiguous. Deletions cut 0 bases from V and 2 bases from J, with 8 bases between. Germline assignment: CDR1 MNHEY and CDR2 SMNVEV (reference sequence). This CDR3 region has 14 residues.

This clonotype came up many times. The rearrangement uses TRBV29-1 and TRBJ1-2; possibly TRBD1 for D (6 bases). V was shortened by 6 bases and J by 4 bases, with 15 bases between the two germline ends. Germline V lookup: CDR1 SQVTM, CDR2 ANQGSEA. The CDR3 covers 13 residues. The CDR3 is CSVINREAYGYTF. CDR3 bases: TGCAGCGTCATCAACAGGGAGGCCTATGGCTACACCTTC. The variable domain in full, with the rest retrieved from reference TRBV29-1 and TRBJ1-2, is SAVISQKPSRDICQRGTSLTIQCQVDSQVTMMFWYRQQPGQSLTLIATANQGSEATYESGFVIDKFPISRPNLTFSTLTVSNMSPEDSSIYLCSVINREAYGYTFGSGTRLTVV.

The V call is TRBV28, the J call TRBJ2-2; TRBD2 might be the D (6 bases). V was trimmed by 8 bases and J by 7 bases, leaving 17 bases between them. This CDR3 has 14 residues. Germline V gene data show CDR1 as MDHEN and CDR2 as SYDVKM. CDR3 in amino acids: CASAPAGRFGELFF. The CDR3 nucleotides are TGTGCCAGCGCTCCCGCGGGGAGGTTCGGGGAGCTGTTTTTT.

In the case of this clonotype: A clone one base away is much larger, so this may be a read error. The CDR3 DNA is TGCAGCATTGATACCGGACAGGGGCTCTCCTACGAGCAGTACTTC. Translation gives CSIDTGQGLSYEQYF. V and J are TRBV29-1 and TRBJ2-7, with 9 bases lining up with TRBD1. The CDR3 length is 15 residues. Germline lookup yields CDR1 SQVTM and CDR2 ANQGSEA.

This sequence joins TRBV28 and TRBJ1-5; D call uncertain. V lost 3 bases to trimming and J lost 0 bases, with 9 bases between them. CDR1 and CDR2 from the germline V gene are MDHEN and SYDVKM. This CDR3 is built from 15 residues. The chain's CDR3 is CASSFSDGSNQPQHF. Written as DNA, the CDR3 is TGTGCCAGCAGTTTCTCGGACGGTAGCAATCAGCCCCAGCATTTT.

This rearrangement joins TRBV6-6 to TRBJ2-7, with 9 bases lining up with TRBD1. The germline gives CDR1 MNHNY, CDR2 SVGAGI (reference sequence). V gave up 2 bases and J gave up 3 bases; unmatched junction bases: 5. The CDR3 is 15 amino acids. CDR3: CASSYEPGQGYEQYF. CDR3 in DNA: TGTGCCAGCAGTTACGAGCCGGGACAGGGCTACGAGCAGTACTTC.

This clonotype was found a few times. The V gene is TRBV11-3, the J gene TRBJ2-6; D gene ambiguous. Germline values: CDR1 SGHNT, CDR2 YENEEA. Trimming pared 4 bases from V and 0 bases from J, leaving 13 bases between. The CDR3 consists of 17 residues. CDR3 protein: CASSSGHGHSGANVLTF. The CDR3 DNA is TGTGCCAGCAGCTCAGGCCACGGCCACTCTGGGGCCAACGTCCTGACTTTC. The full variable domain, rest sourced from reference TRBV11-3 and TRBJ2-6, is EAGVVQSPRYKIIEKKQPVAFWCNPISGHNTLYWYLQNLGQGPELLIRYENEEAVDDSQLPKDRFSAERLKGVDSTLKIQPAELGDSAVYLCASSSGHGHSGANVLTFGAGSRLTVL.

Worth noting for this clonotype: A much larger clone lies a single base off, so this may be a read error. The chain joins TRBV29-1 to TRBJ2-3, with 11 bases identical to TRBD2. Trimming removed 7 bases from V and 7 bases from J; junction bases left unmatched: 13. This CDR3 contains 15 residues. Germline CDR1 and CDR2: SQVTM and ANQGSEA. The CDR3 DNA is TGCAGCGCTCCCCCGCTAGCGGGAGGAGGAAATACGCAGTATTTT. This encodes CSAPPLAGGGNTQYF.

This clonotype has ten or more counts. The chain uses TRBV10-3 and TRBJ2-5; TRBD1 matches at 8 bases. CDR1 is ENHRY, CDR2 SYGVKD, per germline. This CDR3 is built from 16 residues. With 3 bases clipped from V and 5 bases from J, the junction kept 11 bases outside the gene matches. The CDR3 protein is CAISEPRTGTGETQYF. Here the CDR3 DNA reads TGTGCCATCAGTGAACCCCGGACAGGGACGGGGGAGACCCAGTACTTC.

The rearrangement uses TRBV20-1 and TRBJ1-5; weak D call: TRBD1 (6 bases). The CDR3 length is 14 residues. V was trimmed by 4 bases and J by 2 bases, leaving 12 bases between them. Per germline, CDR1 DFQATT and CDR2 SNEGSKA (reference sequence). Here the CDR3 reads CSATYRERNQPQHF. The CDR3 coding sequence is TGCAGTGCTACTTACAGGGAACGCAATCAGCCCCAGCATTTT.

A note on this clonotype: A much larger clone differs by one base, so this may be a read error. V usage is TRBV7-9 and J usage is TRBJ2-5; 11 bases are a match to TRBD2. Trimming at V came to 8 bases and at J to 11 bases, leaving 16 bases not matched to a gene. Germline lookup yields CDR1 SEHNR and CDR2 FQNEAQ (reference sequence). The CDR3 consists of 15 residues. The CDR3 protein is CASSKLAGERNEQYF. CDR3 coding DNA: TGTGCCAGCTCGAAACTAGCGGGAGAAAGGAATGAGCAGTACTTC.

The V and J genes are TRBV4-3 and TRBJ1-6; TRBD1 aligns across 7 bases. The germline gives CDR1 LGHNA, CDR2 YSLEER. Germline trimming cut 3 bases from V and 9 bases from J; bases unmatched to any gene: 5. This CDR3 is 14 amino acids long. In nucleotides, the CDR3 is TGCGCCAGCAGCCATGACAGGGACCTTTCACCCCTCCACTTT. Translation: CASSHDRDLSPLHF.

The chain carries TRBV29-1 and TRBJ2-7, with 16 bases fitting TRBD2. There are 14 residues in the CDR3. J lost 13 bases, V lost 7 bases, and 13 bases had no gene match. CDR1 SQVTM and CDR2 ANQGSEA come from the germline V gene. For the CDR3, the DNA is TGCAGCGCTAGTAGTGGGACTAGCGGGAGGGACTTCTACTTC. It codes for CSASSGTSGRDFYF.

The chain is built from TRBV28 and TRBJ1-2; D might be TRBD1 (5 bases). CDR1 is MDHEN, CDR2 SYDVKM, per germline. Trimming shortened V by 6 bases and J by 4 bases, and 12 bases separated the two germline ends. This CDR3 spans 13 amino acids. The CDR3 bases are TGTGCCAGCAGAGCCCCGGGGCCCTATGGCTACACCTTC. It encodes CASRAPGPYGYTF.

The chain combines TRBV28 with TRBJ1-2; D remains ambiguous. Trimming took 5 bases from V and 4 from J, leaving 17 bases between them. The CDR3 loop spans 15 amino acids. CDR1 is MDHEN, CDR2 SYDVKM, per germline. The chain's CDR3 is CASSRLTQPVYGYTF. The DNA of the CDR3 is TGTGCCAGCAGTCGACTCACTCAGCCCGTCTATGGCTACACCTTC.

The rearrangement uses TRBV24-1 and TRBJ2-2; D might be TRBD1 or TRBD2, each matching 5 bases. Per the germline V gene, CDR1 is KGHDR and CDR2 is SFDVKD. Trimming left V 5 bases short and J 3 bases short, with 18 bases between. The CDR3 spans 17 residues. Here the CDR3 DNA reads TGTGCCACCAGTGTCAGGCAAGGGGCCGGGGACACCGGGGAGCTGTTTTTT. It is translated as CATSVRQGAGDTGELFF.

CDR3 sequence reads: CASSANRGETQYF. Here the CDR3 DNA reads TGTGCCAGCAGCGCAAACAGGGGGGAGACCCAGTACTTC. This sequence joins TRBV7-2 and TRBJ2-5; 8 bases match TRBD1. Germline trimming cut 5 bases from V and 5 bases from J; bases unmatched to any gene: 4. Germline-derived CDR1 and CDR2 are SGHTA and FQGNSA. This CDR3 spans 13 amino acids.

The chain couples TRBV5-6 to TRBJ2-3; 11 positions match TRBD2. The V segment lost 0 bases and the J segment 1 base; nucleotides outside the gene matches: 1. CDR1 and CDR2 (germline): SGHDT, YYEEEE. This CDR3 is 16 amino acids long. Here the CDR3 reads CASSLVAGGGTDTQYF. The CDR3 nucleotides read TGTGCCAGCAGCTTGGTAGCGGGGGGGGGCACAGATACGCAGTATTTT.

In this sample, this clonotype turned up a few times. The rearrangement joins TRBV3-1 to TRBJ2-7; 9 nucleotides match TRBD1. The junction had 3 bases not matched to a gene; V was cut back by 1 base and J by 2 bases. From germline, CDR1 is LGHDT and CDR2 YNNKEL (reference sequence). CDR3 size: 15 residues. CDR3 loop: CASSQAGQGPYEQYF. For the CDR3, the DNA is TGTGCCAGCAGCCAAGCGGGACAGGGTCCCTACGAGCAGTACTTC.